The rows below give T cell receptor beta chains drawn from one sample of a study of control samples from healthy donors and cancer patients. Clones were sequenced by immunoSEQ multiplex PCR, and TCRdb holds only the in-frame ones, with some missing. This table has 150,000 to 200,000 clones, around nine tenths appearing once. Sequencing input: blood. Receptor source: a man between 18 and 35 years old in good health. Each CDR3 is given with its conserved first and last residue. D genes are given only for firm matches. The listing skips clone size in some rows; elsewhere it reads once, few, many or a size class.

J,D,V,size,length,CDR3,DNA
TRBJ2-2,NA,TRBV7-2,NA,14,CASSLGQGHGELFF,TGTGCCAGCAGCTTAGGTCAGGGACACGGGGAGCTGTTTTTT
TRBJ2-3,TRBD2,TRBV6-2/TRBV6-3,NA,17,CASSSTGTSGGTDTQYF,TGTGCCAGCAGTTCTACCGGGACTAGCGGGGGAACAGATACGCAGTATTTT
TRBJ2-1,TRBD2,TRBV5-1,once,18,CASSLLAGGQVAYNEQFF,TGCGCCAGCAGCTTACTAGCGGGGGGGCAAGTGGCCTACAATGAGCAGTTCTTC
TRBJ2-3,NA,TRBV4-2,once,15,CASSQDRGTLDTQYF,TGTGCCAGCAGCCAAGATCGGGGGACTCTCGATACGCAGTATTTT
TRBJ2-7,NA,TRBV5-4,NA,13,CASSLTGGDEQYF,TGTGCCAGCAGCTTGACAGGGGGGGACGAGCAGTACTTC
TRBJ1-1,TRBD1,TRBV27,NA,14,CASRLDRDNTEAFF,TGTGCCAGCAGATTGGACAGGGACAACACTGAAGCTTTCTTT
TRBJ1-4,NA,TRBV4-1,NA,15,CASSARTLNNEKLFF,TGCGCCAGCAGCGCACGGACGTTGAATAATGAAAAACTGTTTTTT
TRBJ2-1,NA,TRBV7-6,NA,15,CASSLTGSSYNEQFF,TGTGCCAGCAGCCTGACGGGGAGCTCCTACAATGAGCAGTTCTTC
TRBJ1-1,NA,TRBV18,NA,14,CASSPVAVDTEAFF,TGTGCCAGCTCACCAGTCGCGGTGGACACTGAAGCTTTCTTT
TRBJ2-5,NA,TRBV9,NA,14,CASSVEPRGGTQYF,TGTGCCAGCAGCGTAGAACCGCGGGGCGGGACCCAGTACTTC
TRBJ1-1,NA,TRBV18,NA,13,CASSPPLNTEAFF,TGTGCCAGCTCACCACCCTTGAACACTGAAGCTTTCTTT
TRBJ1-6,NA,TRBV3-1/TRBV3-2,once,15,CASSQTPTGASPLHF,TGTGCCAGCAGCCAAACACCAACAGGTGCTTCACCCCTCCACTTT
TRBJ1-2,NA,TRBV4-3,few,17,CASSQEVGSNFNYGYTF,TGCGCCAGCAGCCAAGAGGTTGGCAGTAACTTTAACTATGGCTACACCTTC
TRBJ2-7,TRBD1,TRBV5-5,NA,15,CASSLGTGGFGEQYF,TGTGCCAGCAGCTTGGGGACAGGGGGCTTCGGCGAGCAGTACTTC
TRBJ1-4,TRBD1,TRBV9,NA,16,CASSAQTGGDWEKLFF,TGTGCCAGCAGCGCGCAGACAGGGGGCGATTGGGAAAAACTGTTTTTT